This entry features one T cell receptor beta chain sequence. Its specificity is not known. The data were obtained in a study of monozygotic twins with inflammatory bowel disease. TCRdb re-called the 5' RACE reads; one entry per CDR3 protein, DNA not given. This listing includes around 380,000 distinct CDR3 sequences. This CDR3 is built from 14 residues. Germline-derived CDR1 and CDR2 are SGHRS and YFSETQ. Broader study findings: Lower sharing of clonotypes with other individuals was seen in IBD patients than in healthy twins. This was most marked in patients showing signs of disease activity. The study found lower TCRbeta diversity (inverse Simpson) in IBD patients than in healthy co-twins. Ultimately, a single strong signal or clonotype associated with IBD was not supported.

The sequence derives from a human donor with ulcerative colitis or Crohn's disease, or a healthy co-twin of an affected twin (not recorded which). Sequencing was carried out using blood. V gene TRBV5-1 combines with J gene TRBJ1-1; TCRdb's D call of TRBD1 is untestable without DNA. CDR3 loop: CASSLGQGWTEAFF. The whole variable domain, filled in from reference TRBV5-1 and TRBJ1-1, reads KAGVTQTPRYLIKTRGQQVTLSCSPISGHRSVSWYQQTPGQGLQFLFEYFSETQRNKGNFPGRFSGRQFSNSRSEMNVSTLELGDSALYLCASSLGQGWTEAFFGQGTRLTVV.